One T cell receptor beta chain is described in this entry. The specificity of this receptor is unknown. Per-base qualities were not stored, and no clone one base away is much larger. The library was prepared using the immunoSEQ multiplex PCR assay. The clones in this table, taken by TCRdb from immuneACCESS, are in-frame only. Not every clone is retained; where verified, under half of the shortfall comes from an unresolved V gene, and the cause of the rest is unknown. For this sample the table gives more than 75,000 clones, of which around 96% were detected only once. The ten largest clones add up to about 0.39% of the sample. This sample is part of a study of technical replicates of blood from several donors (dated by TCRdb to the late 2010s). V and J lose 6 bases and 2 bases, and a span of 13 bases separates them. Its CDR3 holds 14 amino acids, cysteine through phenylalanine. CDR3 DNA is the only sequence kept; it has 42 bases, read in frame from the first base. The germline V gene yields MDHEN for CDR1 and SYDVKM for CDR2.

The receptor was isolated from a human donor in good health. Sequenced: T cells isolated from PBMCs. The chain is encoded by TRBV28 joined to TRBJ1-1; the D gene is perhaps TRBD1, on 5 matching bases. At the DNA level, the sequence is TGTGCCAGCAGGGGGGGGGTTGTAAACACTGAAGCTTTCTTT. This encodes CASRGGVVNTEAFF.